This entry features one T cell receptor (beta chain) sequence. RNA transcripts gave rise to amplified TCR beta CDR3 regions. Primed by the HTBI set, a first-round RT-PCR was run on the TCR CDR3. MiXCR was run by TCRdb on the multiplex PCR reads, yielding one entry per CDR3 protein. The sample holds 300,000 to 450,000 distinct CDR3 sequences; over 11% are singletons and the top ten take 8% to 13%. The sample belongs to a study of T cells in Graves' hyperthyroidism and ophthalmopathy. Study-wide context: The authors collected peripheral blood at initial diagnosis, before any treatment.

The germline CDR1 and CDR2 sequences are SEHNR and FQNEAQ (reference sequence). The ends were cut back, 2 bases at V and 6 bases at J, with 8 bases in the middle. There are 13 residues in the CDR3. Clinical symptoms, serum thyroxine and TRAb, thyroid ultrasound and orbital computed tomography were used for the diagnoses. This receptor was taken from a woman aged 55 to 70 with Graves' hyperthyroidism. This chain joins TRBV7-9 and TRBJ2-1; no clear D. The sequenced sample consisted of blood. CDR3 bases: TGTGCCAGCAGCTTACCCCTAAGCAATGAGCAGTTCTTC. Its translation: CASSLPLSNEQFF.